One sample yielded the 14 T cell receptor beta chains listed below, sequenced in a study of OX40 agonist ivuxolimab in advanced cancers. Sequencing was performed with immunoSEQ multiplex PCR; in TCRdb, only in-frame clones are kept and a portion is missing. The sample lists about 74,000 clones; around 84% were seen once. The specimen comprised CD4+ or CD8+ T cells sorted from blood, sampled in a trial of the OX40 agonist ivuxolimab. Every receptor here comes from an adult with an advanced solid tumor such as melanoma, head and neck, liver or kidney cancer.

V gene TRBV15 combines with J gene TRBJ1-4; a weak D match, TRBD1 (6 bases). The germline V and J ends were trimmed by 1 base and 8 bases, with 17 bases remaining between them. This CDR3 region has 16 residues. Germline CDR1 is LNHNV and CDR2 is YYDKDF (reference sequence). This CDR3 is CATSRGGTSVGEKLFF. DNA of the CDR3: TGTGCCACCAGCAGAGGAGGGACATCAGTAGGGGAAAAACTGTTTTTT. The whole variable domain, filled in from reference TRBV15 and TRBJ1-4, reads DAMVIQNPRYQVTQFGKPVTLSCSQTLNHNVMYWYQQKSSQAPKLLFHYYDKDFNNEADTPDNFQSRRPNTSFCFLDIRSPGLGDTAMYLCATSRGGTSVGEKLFFGSGTQLSVL.

The chain joins TRBV29-1 to TRBJ2-5, with a possible D match to TRBD2 (5 bases). Per germline, CDR1 SQVTM and CDR2 ANQGSEA. CDR3 length: 13 amino acids. V lost 6 bases and J 7 bases, leaving 18 bases between the germline ends. For the CDR3, the DNA is TGCAGCGTGGGGATGGCCACAGAGGGGACCCAGTACTTC. Its translation is CSVGMATEGTQYF.

The V and J genes are TRBV27 and TRBJ2-7; D is ambiguous. The CDR3 contains 16 residues. V lost 2 bases, J lost 4 bases, and 18 bases lay in between. The germline V gene has CDR1 MNHEY and CDR2 SMNVEV (reference sequence). Here the CDR3 reads CASSLPSGPFTYEQYV. The DNA of the CDR3 is TGTGCCAGCAGTTTACCCTCCGGACCCTTCACTTACGAGCAGTACGTC.

The chain recombines TRBV4-1 with TRBJ1-6; TRBD1 is a possible D gene (6 bases). V gave up 6 bases and J gave up 7 bases, with 13 bases separating them. Germline V gives CDR1 MGHRA, CDR2 YSYEKL. The CDR3 loop spans 14 amino acids. The CDR3 loop reads CASSLGGGNSPLHF. CDR3 sequence (DNA): TGCGCCAGCAGTCTTGGGGGCGGAAATTCACCCCTCCACTTT.

This chain joins TRBV13 and TRBJ2-2; D not resolved. V lost 3 bases and J 6 bases, leaving 5 bases between the germline ends. This CDR3 comprises 12 residues. Germline CDR1 reads PRHDT; CDR2 reads FYEKMQ (reference sequence). CDR3 nucleotide sequence: TGTGCCAGCAGCTTGGGTCCCGGGGAGCTGTTTTTT. This gives the protein CASSLGPGELFF.

The CDR3 DNA follows: TGTGCCAGCAGCTTAGATGGCGGCGTCTCCTACGAGCAGTACTTC. Translating it yields CASSLDGGVSYEQYF. V is TRBV7-9 and J is TRBJ2-7; D gene ambiguous. From germline, CDR1 is SEHNR and CDR2 FQNEAQ (reference sequence). This CDR3 has 15 residues. Trimming pared 1 base from V and 0 bases from J, leaving 10 bases between.

The chain recombines TRBV11-2 with TRBJ2-1, with 16 bases lining up with TRBD2. V shed 4 bases, J shed 13 bases, and the junction held 7 bases outside the gene matches. CDR3 length: 15 residues. Looked up from germline, CDR1 is SGHAT and CDR2 is FQNNGV. Here the CDR3 DNA reads TGTGCCAGCAGCTACGAAGGGACTAGCGGGGGGGCCCAGTTCTTC. It yields the protein CASSYEGTSGGAQFF.

J is TRBJ2-7 and V is TRBV21-1; TRBD1 is the table's D call and was not checked against the DNA. TRBV21-1 is reported as a pseudogene. The CDR3 has 17 amino acids. The CDR3 nucleotides read TGTGCCAGCAGCAAGGATTCCGGCGTTGGGTTTATGGGCGAGCAGTACGTC. It specifies CASSKDSGVGFMGEQYV.

This clone was observed many times. The genes are TRBV5-1 and TRBJ2-7, with 9 bases that match TRBD1. CDR1 is SGHRS and CDR2 is YFSETQ in the germline V gene. J was trimmed by 5 bases and V by 4 bases; bases with no gene match: 7. There are 14 residues in the CDR3. CDR3 DNA sequence: TGCGCCAGCAGCCCGGGACAGGGAGCCCACGAGCAGTACTTC. It specifies CASSPGQGAHEQYF.

The chain joins TRBV7-9 to TRBJ2-5; perhaps TRBD1 as D (5 bases). Germline loops: CDR1 SEHNR, CDR2 FQNEAQ (reference sequence). The CDR3 length is 17 residues. Trimming shortened V by 4 bases and J by 5 bases, and 23 bases separated the two germline ends. CDR3 residues: CASSSFSGPRAGETQYF. Written as DNA, the CDR3 is TGTGCCAGCAGCTCGTTTTCCGGGCCCAGGGCTGGGGAGACCCAGTACTTC.

The V and J genes are TRBV6-4 and TRBJ2-2; D remains ambiguous. Trimming pared 2 bases from V and 10 bases from J, leaving 26 bases between. This CDR3 contains 18 residues. CDR1 is MRHNA and CDR2 is SNTAGT in the germline V gene. The CDR3 protein is CASSDGPDGTPGLLELFF. The CDR3 coding sequence is TGTGCCAGCAGTGACGGGCCTGACGGAACACCGGGTCTGCTGGAGCTGTTTTTT.

V gene TRBV5-1 combines with J gene TRBJ2-1; 12 positions match TRBD2. Unmatched junction bases numbered 6, after V lost 4 bases and J lost 7 bases. The V gene's germline CDR1 is SGHRS and CDR2 YFSETQ. CDR3 length: 15 residues. The CDR3 coding sequence is TGCGCCAGCAGCCCAACTAGCGGGAGGAGGAATGAGCAGTTCTTC. The encoded protein is CASSPTSGRRNEQFF.

The J gene is TRBJ2-7, the V gene TRBV6-6, with 8 bases aligning to TRBD1. The CDR3 extends over 14 amino acids. Looked up from germline, CDR1 is MNHNY and CDR2 is SVGAGI (reference sequence). V trimming: 5 bases; J trimming: 2 bases; junction bases outside the gene matches: 5. The CDR3 loop reads CASSMEQGAYEQYF. Here the CDR3 DNA reads TGTGCCAGCAGTATGGAACAGGGGGCCTACGAGCAGTACTTC.

This clone was observed a single time. The chain recombines TRBV19 with TRBJ1-4; the D is unclear. CDR3 length: 14 amino acids. Trimming pared 3 bases from V and 3 bases from J, leaving 8 bases between. The germline V gene has CDR1 LNHDA and CDR2 SQIVND (reference sequence). CDR3 loop: CASSITYSNEKLFF. The CDR3 region has the DNA TGTGCCAGTAGTATTACATATTCTAATGAAAAACTGTTTTTT. Full variable domain (outside the CDR3, taken from reference TRBV19 and TRBJ1-4): DGGITQSPKYLFRKEGQNVTLSCEQNLNHDAMYWYRQDPGQGLRLIYYSQIVNDFQKGDIAEGYSVSREKKESFPLTVTSAQKNPTAFYLCASSITYSNEKLFFGSGTQLSVL.